This TCR beta chain was profiled in a study of metastatic and nonmetastatic thyroid tumors. About the research overall: Patients with malignant and benign thyroid disease provided blood and tumor or nodule tissue, whose repertoires were compared. Study-wide points: A significant increase in TCR beta diversity was reportedly seen in malignant thyroid tumors relative to benign nodules, in blood and tumor.

V was shortened by 1 base and J by 7 bases, with 15 bases between the two germline ends. CDR3 length: 14 amino acids. Germline assignment: CDR1 SGHTS and CDR2 YDEGEE. This clone has a single count. Its antigen remains unidentified. Original handling: The study took CDR3 differences across clinicopathological groups and made a distant-metastasis classifier for papillary thyroid cancer from them. From the PCR reads, TCRdb re-called clones with MiXCR. The V and J calls and clone size are TCRdb's, not the authors'. Of over 20,000 clones listed, roughly 31% are singletons. Among the patients, none had received any treatment before thyroid surgery.

This rearrangement joins TRBV5-8 to TRBJ2-7; D is perhaps TRBD1 (5 bases). The sequencing sample was made of blood. The sequence was obtained from a female donor with papillary thyroid cancer or a benign thyroid nodule (not recorded which). Some clones in this sample may be carry-over from other donors' samples. CDR3: CASSLQQGLGEQYF. CDR3 nucleotide sequence: TGTGCCAGCAGCTTGCAGCAGGGCTTGGGAGAGCAGTACTTC.